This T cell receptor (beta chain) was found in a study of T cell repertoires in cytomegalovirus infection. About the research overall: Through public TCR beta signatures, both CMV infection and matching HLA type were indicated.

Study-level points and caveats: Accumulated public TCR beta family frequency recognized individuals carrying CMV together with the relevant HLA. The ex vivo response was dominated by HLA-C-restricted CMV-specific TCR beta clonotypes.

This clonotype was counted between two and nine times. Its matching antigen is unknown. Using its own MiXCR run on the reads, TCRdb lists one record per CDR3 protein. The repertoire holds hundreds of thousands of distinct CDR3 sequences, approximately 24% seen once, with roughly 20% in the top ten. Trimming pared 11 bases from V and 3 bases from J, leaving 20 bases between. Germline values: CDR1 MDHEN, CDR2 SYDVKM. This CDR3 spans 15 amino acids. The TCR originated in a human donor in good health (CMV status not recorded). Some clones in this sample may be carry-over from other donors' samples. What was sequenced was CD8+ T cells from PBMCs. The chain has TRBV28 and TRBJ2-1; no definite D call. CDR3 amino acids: CAGCSGGAIYNEQFF. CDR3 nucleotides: TGTGCCGGGTGTTCTGGCGGTGCTATCTACAATGAGCAGTTCTTC.